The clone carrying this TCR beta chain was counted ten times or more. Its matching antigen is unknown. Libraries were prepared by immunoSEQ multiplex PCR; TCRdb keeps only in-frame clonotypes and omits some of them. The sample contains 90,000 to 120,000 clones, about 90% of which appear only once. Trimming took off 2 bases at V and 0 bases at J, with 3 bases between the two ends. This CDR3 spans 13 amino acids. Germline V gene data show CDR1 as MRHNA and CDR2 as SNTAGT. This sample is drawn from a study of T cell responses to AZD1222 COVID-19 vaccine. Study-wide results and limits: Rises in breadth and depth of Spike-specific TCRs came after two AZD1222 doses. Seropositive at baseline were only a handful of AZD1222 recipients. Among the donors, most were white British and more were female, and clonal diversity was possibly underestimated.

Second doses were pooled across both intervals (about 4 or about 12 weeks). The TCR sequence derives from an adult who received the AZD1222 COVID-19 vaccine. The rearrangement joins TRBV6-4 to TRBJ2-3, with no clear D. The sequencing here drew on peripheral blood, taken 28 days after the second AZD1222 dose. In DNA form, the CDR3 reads TGTGCCAGCAGTGACGGGAGCACAGATACGCAGTATTTT. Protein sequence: CASSDGSTDTQYF.